Here is one T cell receptor beta chain with its context. Its antigen remains unknown. This specimen belongs to a study of cytomegalovirus exposure and HLA in healthy donors. Study-level points and caveats: TCR beta sequences reportedly predicted most subjects' HLA-A and HLA-B alleles accurately. Upon later analysis, HLA-associated TCR beta chains proved more clonally expanded than other, equally common chains.

The PCR contained 60 Vbeta and 13 Jbeta primers. Only in-frame clones appear in the TCRdb table, and some are missing; sequencing was by immunoSEQ multiplex PCR. The sample has tens of thousands of clones. Input material: PBMCs. The receptor was isolated from a woman in her fifties or sixties in good health and CMV-seropositive.

The CDR3 region is CASSSPDRGAYNEQFF. The DNA of the CDR3 is TGTGCCAGCAGTTCTCCGGACAGGGGGGCTTACAATGAGCAGTTCTTC. This rearrangement joins TRBV6-5 to TRBJ2-1; 10 bases align to TRBD1. The junction had 7 bases not matched to a gene; V was cut back by 4 bases and J by 4 bases. This CDR3 is built from 16 residues. Per the germline V gene, CDR1 is MNHEY and CDR2 is SVGAGI.